This T cell receptor beta chain comes out of a study of blood T cell repertoires in COVID-19. Overall study: Sites across the United States, Italy and Spain contributed samples from acute and convalescent COVID-19.

This clone has more than one count but fewer than ten. The CDR3 runs 14 residues. The germline V gene encodes CDR1 MNHEY and CDR2 SVGEGT. Trimming shortened V by 1 base and J by 6 bases, and 9 bases separated the two germline ends. Original processing methods: Amplification from reference gene primers served as the basis for estimated nucleated cell counts. Sequencing was performed with immunoSEQ multiplex PCR; in TCRdb, only in-frame clones are kept and a portion is missing. The DNA gave D and trimming, while V, J and clone size come from that table. The sample yields some 200,000 clones, about 76% seen once. This study enrolled people aged about 18 to 95 from around 25 US geographic areas.

The source material was PBMCs or T cells enriched from blood (not recorded which). This sequence was found in a woman in her forties or fifties with acute COVID-19. The chain recombines TRBV6-2 or TRBV6-3 with TRBJ2-2; weak D call: TRBD1 (5 bases). In DNA, the CDR3 is TGTGCCAGCAGTTACTTTGGGGCAGCCGGGGAGCTGTTTTTT. It codes for CASSYFGAAGELFF.